This T cell receptor (beta chain) was profiled in a study of blood T cells in healthy people across ages. The authors ran a second PCR of about 6 to 11 cycles using a sample-barcoded 5' primer and a J-beta primer mix. From the 5' RACE reads, TCRdb called clonotypes with MiXCR, one entry per CDR3 protein. The sample contains some 670,000 distinct CDR3 sequences, approximately 52% of which appear only once. Germline values: CDR1 MGHRA, CDR2 YSYEKL. This CDR3 is built from 19 residues. The junction had 8 bases not matched to a gene; V was cut back by 5 bases and J by 0 bases. This clonotype was recorded many times. A minimum of 5 micrograms of total RNA was extracted per sample.

The chain combines TRBV4-1 with TRBJ2-1; 15 bases match TRBD2. Sequenced: blood. The sequence was obtained from a woman of 80 years or more in good health. CDR3 coding DNA: TGCGCCAGCAGCGAGGGACTAGCGGGAGGTCTTAGCTCCTACAATGAGCAGTTCTTC. Protein: CASSEGLAGGLSSYNEQFF.